This T cell receptor beta chain appears in the sequencing data of a study of identical twins. TCRdb fed the 5' RACE reads into MiXCR, producing one record per CDR3 protein. The table records 430,000 or so distinct CDR3 sequences, approximately 24% of them present only once. About this clonotype itself: Antigen specificity is unknown.

Trimming left V 2 bases short and J 1 base short, with 10 bases between. Germline loops: CDR1 MNHEY, CDR2 SVGAGI. CDR3 length equals 15 residues. Broader study findings: Zero-insertion analyses were open to partial confounding by invariant MAIT and iNKT cells.

This same sample was also taken into another study, of T cells expressing NK-cell markers.

The chain carries TRBV6-5 and TRBJ2-3; a possible D gene is TRBD2 (5 bases). This TCR derives from a woman under 30 in good health. Material: CD4+ T cells sorted from blood. Here the CDR3 DNA reads TGTGCCAGCAGTTACGGACTTTTTGGCACAGATACGCAGTATTTT. Translation gives CASSYGLFGTDTQYF.